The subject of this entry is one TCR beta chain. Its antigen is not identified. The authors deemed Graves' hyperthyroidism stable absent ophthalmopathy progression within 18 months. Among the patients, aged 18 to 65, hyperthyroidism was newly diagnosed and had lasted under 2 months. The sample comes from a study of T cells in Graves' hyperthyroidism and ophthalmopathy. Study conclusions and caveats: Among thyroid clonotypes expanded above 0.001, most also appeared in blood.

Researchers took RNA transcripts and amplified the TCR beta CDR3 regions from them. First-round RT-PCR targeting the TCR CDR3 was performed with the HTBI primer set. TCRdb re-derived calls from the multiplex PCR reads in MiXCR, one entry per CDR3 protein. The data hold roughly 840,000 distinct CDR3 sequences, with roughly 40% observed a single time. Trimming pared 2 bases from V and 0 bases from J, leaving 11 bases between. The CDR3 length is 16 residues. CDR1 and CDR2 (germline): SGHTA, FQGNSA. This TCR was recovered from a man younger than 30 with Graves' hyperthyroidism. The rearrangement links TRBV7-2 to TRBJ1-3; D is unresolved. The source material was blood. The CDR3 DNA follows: TGTGCCAGCAGCTTACGCAGCGGATACTCTGGAAACACCATATATTTT. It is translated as CASSLRSGYSGNTIYF.